This TCR beta chain appears in the sequencing data of a study of OX40 agonist ivuxolimab in advanced cancers. This clone was detected once. What it binds is unknown. General study points: Partial responders dosed at 0.1-3.0 mg/kg displayed clonal expansion ranking among the lowest.

Sequencing was performed with immunoSEQ multiplex PCR; in TCRdb, only in-frame clones are kept and a portion is missing. The sample holds 90,000 or so clones; about 86% are singletons and the top ten take 1.5% to 2%. This specimen consisted of CD4+ or CD8+ T cells sorted from blood, obtained in a trial of the OX40 agonist ivuxolimab. The origin of this receptor is an adult with an advanced solid tumor such as melanoma, head and neck, liver or kidney cancer.

This CDR3 is CASSLTQGQEYF. CDR3 nucleotides: TGTGCCAGCAGTCTTACGCAGGGACAGGAGTACTTC. This rearrangement joins TRBV6-5 to TRBJ2-7; TRBD1 agrees at 8 bases. The germline CDR1 and CDR2 sequences are MNHEY and SVGAGI. After removal of 5 bases from V and 11 bases from J, the junction contained 8 bases not matched to a gene. This CDR3 has 12 amino acids.